The sample holds a few counts of the clone carrying this TCR beta chain. This entry is derived from a study of blood T cell repertoires in COVID-19. About the research overall: Spain, Italy and the United States supplied samples that represented acute and convalescent COVID-19. In each case, the material was cDNA or gDNA derived from T cells, B-cell-depleted T cells, or PBMCs.

The age range of participants was about 18 to 89 years, with residence in fewer than 25 US areas. Participants were placed into cohorts based on the clinical history they reported. Trimming cost V 2 bases and J 1 base; bases outside gene matches: 9. The CDR3 spans 18 residues. CDR1 LGHNA and CDR2 YSLEER come from the germline V gene. This table comes from immunoSEQ multiplex PCR, and its TCRdb copy is limited to in-frame clones, with some not included. Of around 200,000 clones in the sample, 75% to 90% are singletons; the top ten hold less than 1.5%. The receptor comes from a man aged 25-45 years who had recovered from COVID-19. V and J are TRBV4-3 and TRBJ2-2; 8 bases are shared with TRBD1. The material sequenced was PBMCs or T cells enriched from blood (not recorded which). CDR3 loop: CASSQSRPGGLNTGELFF. As DNA, the CDR3 is TGCGCCAGCAGCCAAAGTCGCCCAGGGGGCCTGAACACCGGGGAGCTGTTTTTT.